Shown below are 30 T cell receptor beta chains from a single sample sequenced in a study of cytomegalovirus exposure and HLA in healthy donors. PCR used 60 Vbeta primers and 13 Jbeta primers. Generated by immunoSEQ multiplex PCR, the TCRdb table keeps only in-frame clones and is missing some. The top ten clones hold approximately 2.8% of a sample with approximately 150,000 clones, 76% of them seen once. The sample comprised PBMCs. Source of these receptors: a male donor in good health and CMV-seronegative.

The chain joins TRBV18 to TRBJ2-5; 12 bases match TRBD2. Losses at the gene ends were 6 bases for V and 2 bases for J; bases not matched to a gene: 1. The CDR3 runs to 14 residues. Germline V lookup: CDR1 KGHSH, CDR2 LQKENI. DNA of the CDR3: TGTGCCAGCTCGGGGACTAGCGGGCAAGAGACCCAGTACTTC. Translating gives CASSGTSGQETQYF.

There are a few counts of this clone. The chain is built from TRBV6-6 and TRBJ1-5, with D perhaps TRBD1 (5 bases). CDR1 is MNHNY and CDR2 is SVGAGI in the germline V gene (reference sequence). Trimming took off 4 bases at V and 9 bases at J, with 13 bases between the two ends. The CDR3 contains 13 residues. The CDR3 loop is CASSLEGLGPQHF. DNA for the CDR3: TGTGCCAGCAGTTTGGAGGGGTTGGGGCCCCAGCATTTT.

V usage is TRBV30 and J usage is TRBJ2-3; perhaps TRBD1 as D (5 bases). This CDR3 contains 14 residues. Germline CDR1 is GTSNPN and CDR2 is SVGIG (reference sequence). V lost 1 base to trimming and J lost 1 base, with 9 bases between them. The CDR3 sequence: CAWSEGWGTDTQYF. CDR3 bases: TGTGCCTGGAGTGAGGGGTGGGGCACAGATACGCAGTATTTT.

The chain carries TRBV28 and TRBJ2-7, with D perhaps matching TRBD2 (6 bases). CDR3 length: 15 residues. From germline, CDR1 is MDHEN and CDR2 SYDVKM. With 6 bases removed from V and 1 base from J, the gap between germline ends came to 16 bases. The CDR3 DNA reads TGTGCCAGCAGCAATACCGGGACTGGATCCTACGAGCAGTACTTC. This codes for CASSNTGTGSYEQYF.

The chain joins TRBV19 to TRBJ1-5, with D possibly TRBD1 on 6 matching bases. The germline gives CDR1 LNHDA, CDR2 SQIVND (reference sequence). The V and J ends lost 4 bases and 7 bases respectively, with 11 bases between them. The CDR3 length is 13 residues. The CDR3 sequence is CASSTQGDQPQHF. DNA for the CDR3: TGTGCCAGTAGTACACAGGGCGACCAGCCCCAGCATTTT.

The V call is TRBV5-1, the J call TRBJ1-2; the D gene is possibly TRBD1 (5 bases). This CDR3 is built from 15 residues. CDR1 is SGHRS, CDR2 YFSETQ, per germline. V lost 1 base to trimming and J lost 0 bases, with 10 bases between them. CDR3 DNA: TGCGCCAGCAGCTTGAAGGGGCTATCTAACTATGGCTACACCTTC. As protein: CASSLKGLSNYGYTF.

V usage is TRBV7-8 and J usage is TRBJ2-5; perhaps TRBD1 as D (6 bases). The end of the DNA fits TRBJ2-7 better, so the J call may be wrong. This CDR3 region has 17 residues. CDR1 SGHVS and CDR2 FQNEAQ come from the germline V gene. CDR3 in DNA: TGTGCCAGCAGCCCCGATGGGGGCACCCTCCCTGCCTACGAGCAGTACTTC. Translating gives CASSPDGGTLPAYEQYF.

The chain carries TRBV30 and TRBJ2-3, with D possibly TRBD1 on 5 matching bases. Trimming cost V 1 base and J 1 base, with 9 bases left between them. Germline-derived CDR1 and CDR2 are GTSNPN and SVGIG (reference sequence). CDR3 length: 14 residues. CDR3 nucleotides: TGTGCCTGGAGTGCAGGGTTCCGCACAGATACGCAGTATTTT. It translates to CAWSAGFRTDTQYF.

This chain joins TRBV5-1 and TRBJ2-3; TRBD1 aligns across 7 bases. Germline V lookup: CDR1 SGHRS, CDR2 YFSETQ. The V gene end was trimmed by 4 bases and the J gene end by 4 bases; junction bases not matched to a gene: 9. The CDR3 is 15 residues long. The CDR3 loop is CASSPSPTGPDTQYF. In nucleotides, the CDR3 is TGCGCCAGCAGCCCTTCCCCGACAGGGCCAGATACGCAGTATTTT.

This clone was counted only a few times. This chain joins TRBV9 and TRBJ2-1; no clear D. This CDR3 has 16 amino acids. The V end was cut by 4 bases, the J end by 1 base, with 15 bases between. Germline lookup yields CDR1 SGDLS and CDR2 YYNGEE. CDR3 region: CASSPVRSRSYNEQFF. CDR3 bases: TGTGCCAGCAGCCCCGTGAGGAGTCGGTCCTACAATGAGCAGTTCTTC.

The chain combines TRBV18 with TRBJ1-2, with D maybe TRBD1 (5 bases). The length of the CDR3 is 12 residues. V lost 6 bases and J 8 bases, leaving 13 bases between the germline ends. The germline CDR1 and CDR2 sequences are KGHSH and LQKENI. The CDR3 nucleotides read TGTGCCAGCTCTGCCCGCGGGGGAGGCTACACCTTC. Protein product: CASSARGGGYTF.

This clone showed up just a few times. The chain links TRBV28 to TRBJ1-2; weak D call: TRBD1 (5 bases). The V gene lost 5 bases and the J gene lost 5 bases, with 15 bases spanning the gap. From germline, CDR1 is MDHEN and CDR2 SYDVKM. CDR3 length: 14 amino acids. CDR3 sequence reads: CASSLGDRSYGYTF. The CDR3 nucleotides read TGTGCCAGCAGTCTGGGCGACAGATCATATGGCTACACCTTC.

V gene TRBV6-1 combines with J gene TRBJ1-5; 10 bases fit TRBD1. The CDR3 consists of 14 residues. V was clipped by 10 bases and J by 6 bases; unmatched bases: 9. Germline V gene data show CDR1 as MNHNS and CDR2 as SASEGT. CDR3 sequence (DNA): TGTGCCACCGGGACAGGGGCTCCCAGTCAGCCCCAGCATTTT. Protein sequence: CATGTGAPSQPQHF.

The chain couples TRBV6-1 to TRBJ2-7; the match to TRBD2 covers 8 bases. This CDR3 region has 15 residues. With V trimmed by 3 bases and J by 1 base, 5 bases remained unmatched. Germline CDR1 reads MNHNS; CDR2 reads SASEGT. In DNA form, the CDR3 reads TGTGCCAGCAGTGAGGGCGGGGGGCCTTCCTACGAGCAGTACTTC. The encoded protein is CASSEGGGPSYEQYF.

This chain uses TRBV7-3 with TRBJ2-1; D unresolved. Germline CDR1 reads SGHTA; CDR2 reads FQGTGA. The CDR3 sequence is 13 residues long. V lost 3 bases to trimming and J lost 8 bases, with 11 bases between them. The CDR3 here is CASSFGGGDEQFF. CDR3 in DNA: TGTGCCAGCAGCTTCGGTGGCGGAGATGAGCAGTTCTTC.

The chain joins TRBV5-1 to TRBJ2-7, with a weak D call TRBD1 (5 bases). V was shortened by 2 bases and J by 0 bases, with 12 bases between the two germline ends. Germline CDR1 reads SGHRS; CDR2 reads YFSETQ. CDR3 length equals 15 residues. CDR3 sequence: CASSLGAGSSYEQYF. The CDR3 nucleotides read TGCGCCAGCAGCTTAGGGGCAGGTTCCTCCTACGAGCAGTACTTC.

The V and J genes are TRBV30 and TRBJ2-4; no firm D call. Germline V CDR1 and CDR2: GTSNPN, SVGIG (reference sequence). The V end lost 0 bases, the J end lost 0 bases, and 6 bases lay between the germline ends. The CDR3 runs 14 residues. CDR3 sequence (DNA): TGTGCCTGGAGTGTGGCAGGAGCCAAAAACATTCAGTACTTC. It encodes CAWSVAGAKNIQYF.

This sequence joins TRBV7-9 and TRBJ1-5; the D gene is possibly TRBD1 (6 bases). CDR3 size: 13 residues. V was clipped by 6 bases and J by 6 bases, with 12 bases between them. From germline, CDR1 is SEHNR and CDR2 FQNEAQ (reference sequence). The CDR3 coding sequence is TGTGCCAGCAGTCCAGGGGCTGGTCAGCCCCAGCATTTT. Translating gives CASSPGAGQPQHF.

The rearrangement links TRBV7-9 to TRBJ2-3; 8 nucleotides align to TRBD2. V lost 2 bases to trimming and J lost 6 bases; unmatched junction nucleotides: 1. The CDR3 is 13 amino acids. Germline loops: CDR1 SEHNR, CDR2 FQNEAQ (reference sequence). CDR3 loop: CASSLSGGDTQYF. The DNA for the CDR3 is TGTGCCAGCAGCTTATCGGGGGGGGATACGCAGTATTTT.

This clone was seen a few times. CDR3 bases: TGTGCCAGCAGTCGACAGGGGCCGGGACTAGCAGCTGAAGAGACCCAGTACTTC. Amino acid sequence: CASSRQGPGLAAEETQYF. The J gene is TRBJ2-5, the V gene TRBV27, with D possibly being TRBD2 (9 bases). This CDR3 is 18 amino acids long. The V gene lost 5 bases and the J gene lost 3 bases, with 25 bases spanning the gap. CDR1 is MNHEY and CDR2 is SMNVEV in the germline V gene (reference sequence).

This clone appeared a few times. The chain links TRBV9 to TRBJ2-7, with TRBD1 identical over 9 bases. The CDR3 totals 16 residues. Germline V gene lookup returns CDR1 SGDLS and CDR2 YYNGEE. J lost 5 bases, V lost 4 bases, and 13 bases had no gene match. The CDR3 bases are TGTGCCAGCAGCCTCACGGACAGGGGAGATATCAACGAGCAGTACTTC. Protein: CASSLTDRGDINEQYF.

The rearrangement joins TRBV5-4 to TRBJ1-3; D gene unclear. Germline V lookup: CDR1 SGHNT, CDR2 YYREEE (reference sequence). The CDR3 totals 16 residues. Trimming removed 2 bases from V and 3 bases from J, with 15 bases in between. The CDR3 nucleotides are TGTGCCAGCAGCTTCTCGGGGTCAGGACGTGGAAACACCATATATTTT. Residues: CASSFSGSGRGNTIYF.

This chain links TRBV19 with TRBJ2-3; TRBD2 is a possible D gene (6 bases). The CDR3 consists of 15 residues. CDR1 is LNHDA, CDR2 SQIVND, per germline (reference sequence). V gave up 7 bases and J gave up 4 bases, with 18 bases separating them. The CDR3 loop is CASKSAGRTPDTQYF. Here the CDR3 DNA reads TGTGCCAGTAAGTCGGCGGGGCGTACCCCAGATACGCAGTATTTT. The full variable domain, completed using reference TRBV19 and TRBJ2-3, is DGGITQSPKYLFRKEGQNVTLSCEQNLNHDAMYWYRQDPGQGLRLIYYSQIVNDFQKGDIAEGYSVSREKKESFPLTVTSAQKNPTAFYLCASKSAGRTPDTQYFGPGTRLTVL.

In this sample, this clone turned up once. V gene TRBV15 combines with J gene TRBJ2-1; tentatively, D is TRBD2 (6 bases). The V and J ends lost 3 bases and 5 bases respectively, with 11 bases between them. Germline assignment: CDR1 LNHNV and CDR2 YYDKDF (reference sequence). This CDR3 has 14 residues. The CDR3 DNA is TGTGCCACCAGCAGGCCGGGACTCAACAATGAGCAGTTCTTC. It yields the protein CATSRPGLNNEQFF. The whole variable domain, remainder taken from reference TRBV15 and TRBJ2-1, is DAMVIQNPRYQVTQFGKPVTLSCSQTLNHNVMYWYQQKSSQAPKLLFHYYDKDFNNEADTPDNFQSRRPNTSFCFLDIRSPGLGDTAMYLCATSRPGLNNEQFFGPGTRLTVL.

CDR3 sequence (DNA): TGTGCCTGGAGTGTTTTCGGTGGTGAAGCTTTCTTT. The encoded protein is CAWSVFGGEAFF. The rearrangement joins TRBV30 to TRBJ1-1; the D is unclear. V lost 0 bases to trimming and J lost 7 bases, with 9 bases between them. The CDR3 consists of 12 residues. Germline V gene lookup returns CDR1 GTSNPN and CDR2 SVGIG (reference sequence).

This chain uses TRBV5-1 with TRBJ2-7, with a weak D call TRBD1 (5 bases). This CDR3 comprises 11 residues. Germline V gene data show CDR1 as SGHRS and CDR2 as YFSETQ. V lost 4 bases and J 6 bases, leaving 8 bases between the germline ends. CDR3 protein: CASSGAVEQYF. The DNA of the CDR3 is TGCGCCAGCAGCGGGGCAGTCGAGCAGTACTTC.

This chain connects TRBV4-2 to TRBJ2-7; D is perhaps TRBD1 (6 bases). The CDR3 length is 16 residues. Germline V CDR1 and CDR2: LGHNA, YNFKEQ. V was cut by 1 base and J by 2 bases, with 15 bases left in between. The CDR3 DNA is TGTGCCAGCAGCCAAGTGGCCAGGGGCCTACCCTACGAGCAGTACTTC. Protein: CASSQVARGLPYEQYF.

V usage is TRBV7-2 and J usage is TRBJ2-5, with D unresolved. Germline V gene sequence: CDR1 SGHTA, CDR2 FQGNSA. The CDR3 runs 14 residues. V lost 2 bases and J 4 bases, leaving 11 bases between the germline ends. This CDR3 is CASSLLELGETQYF. As DNA, the CDR3 is TGTGCCAGCAGCTTATTGGAGCTGGGAGAGACCCAGTACTTC.

This clone appeared a few times. This rearrangement joins TRBV27 to TRBJ2-6; 11 nucleotides agree with TRBD1. Trimming cost V 6 bases and J 2 bases; bases outside gene matches: 12. The CDR3 spans 19 residues. The germline CDR1 and CDR2 sequences are MNHEY and SMNVEV (reference sequence). The DNA for the CDR3 is TGTGCCAGCAGATTTTTTAGCGGGACAGGGGGTACTGGGGCCAACGTCCTGACTTTC. This encodes CASRFFSGTGGTGANVLTF.

The chain employs TRBV7-2 and TRBJ2-7; TRBD1 matches at 8 bases. Trimming took 4 bases from V and 3 from J; bases not matched to a gene: 2. Germline V gene lookup returns CDR1 SGHTA and CDR2 FQGNSA. The CDR3 is 13 amino acids. The CDR3 loop reads CASSWGQVYEQYF. Here the CDR3 DNA reads TGTGCCAGCAGCTGGGGACAGGTCTACGAGCAGTACTTC.